Listed below are T cell receptor beta chains from one sample, sequenced in a study of blood T cell repertoires in COVID-19. Method: immunoSEQ multiplex PCR; TCRdb's copy keeps in-frame clones and lacks some. The repertoire holds about 150,000 clones, approximately 90% seen once, with over 12% in the top ten. Sequenced: peripheral blood. All receptors derive from a woman in her thirties or forties with acute or convalescent COVID-19. The CDR3 runs from the conserved cysteine through the conserved F or W. Rows may omit the clone size; those that give it use once, few, many or a size class.

>TRBV5-1|17|.|TRBJ2-1
CASSAKAAGAAYNEQFF
>TRBV20-1|10|.|TRBJ1-2
CSSPNYGYTF
>TRBV11-3|16|.|TRBJ2-7
CASSTPKRPISYEQYF
>TRBV7-9|15|.|TRBJ2-7
CASSLRDSGAYEQYF
>TRBV19|15|.|TRBJ2-7
CASSAAGGAPYEQYF
>TRBV25-1|15|.|TRBJ1-1
CASSEPGRGGTEAFF
>TRBV9|20|few|TRBJ2-6
CASSPPVQRGGLVGANVLTF
>TRBV7-9|18|once|TRBJ2-2
CASSLALLFGGNTGELFF
>TRBV4-2|15|.|TRBJ2-1
CASRLRLAGLYEQFF
>TRBV5-1|14|.|TRBJ2-3
CASSLAEGTDTQYF
>TRBV28|12|.|TRBJ1-2
CASSGRNYGYTF
>TRBV7-9|14|.|TRBJ1-5
CASRAGIGDQPQHF
>TRBV2|15|.|TRBJ1-3
CASNGQGVSGNTIYF